A selection of T cell receptor beta chains follows, all from one sample in a study of blood T cell repertoires in COVID-19. Here immunoSEQ multiplex PCR was the method, and the copy in TCRdb shows in-frame clones only, minus some. The repertoire consists of over 20,000 clones, with roughly 85% occurring once and the leading ten covering roughly 7%. The source material was peripheral blood. The receptor set was obtained from a human donor in a cohort sampled during active COVID-19. The CDR3 runs from the conserved cysteine through the conserved F or W. D genes are given only for firm matches. Some rows mark clone size as missing; the rest say once, few, many or name a class of expanded clone.

V: TRBV4-3; size: -; length: 17; D: TRBD1; J: TRBJ2-3; CDR3: CASSPVFGTGGADTQYF; DNA: TGCGCCAGCAGCCCTGTTTTCGGGACAGGGGGGGCAGATACGCAGTATTTT
V: TRBV3-1/TRBV3-2; size: medium-sized; length: 14; D: -; J: TRBJ1-1; CDR3: CASSPSRGRTEAFF; DNA: TGTGCCAGCAGCCCCTCGCGTGGGCGCACTGAAGCTTTCTTT
V: TRBV5-1; size: -; length: 15; D: TRBD1; J: TRBJ2-2; CDR3: CASSPMDRDAGELFF; DNA: TGCGCCAGCAGCCCTATGGACAGGGACGCCGGGGAGCTGTTTTTT
V: TRBV27; size: -; length: 15; D: TRBD2; J: TRBJ2-1; CDR3: CASSLRLAGVNEQFF; DNA: TGTGCCAGCAGTTTGAGACTAGCGGGGGTCAATGAGCAGTTCTTC
V: TRBV10-1; size: few; length: 14; D: -; J: TRBJ2-2; CDR3: CASRDRPNTGELFF; DNA: TGCGCCAGCAGGGACAGACCGAACACCGGGGAGCTGTTTTTT
V: TRBV3-1/TRBV3-2; size: few; length: 15; D: -; J: TRBJ1-6; CDR3: CASSQGQGVVSPLHF; DNA: TGTGCCAGCAGCCAAGGGCAGGGCGTTGTTTCACCCCTCCACTTT
V: TRBV23-1; size: -; length: 13; D: TRBD1; J: TRBJ2-7; CDR3: CASSQRGQGEQYF; DNA: TGCGCCAGCAGCCAGCGTGGACAGGGCGAGCAGTACTTC
V: TRBV5-1; size: once; length: 15; D: -; J: TRBJ1-1; CDR3: CASSLASGLNTEAFF; DNA: TGCGCCAGCAGCTTGGCCTCTGGGCTGAACACTGAAGCTTTCTTT
V: TRBV7-9; size: once; length: 15; D: TRBD1; J: TRBJ1-1; CDR3: CASSSPGDRNTEAFF; DNA: TGTGCCAGCAGCTCCCCCGGGGACAGGAACACTGAAGCTTTCTTT
V: TRBV9; size: -; length: 15; D: -; J: TRBJ1-1; CDR3: CASSVDGQPNTEAFF; DNA: TGTGCCAGCAGCGTAGATGGACAGCCGAACACTGAAGCTTTCTTT
V: TRBV5-1; size: -; length: 19; D: TRBD1; J: TRBJ1-3; CDR3: CASSLQTGGASYSGNTIYF; DNA: TGCGCCAGCAGCTTGCAGACAGGGGGAGCTTCCTACTCTGGAAACACCATATATTTT
V: TRBV28; size: -; length: 14; D: -; J: TRBJ1-4; CDR3: CASCSLGRSEKLFF; DNA: TGTGCCAGCTGCAGTTTGGGCAGGTCTGAAAAACTGTTTTTT
V: TRBV11-3; size: -; length: 15; D: -; J: TRBJ2-3; CDR3: CASSTRQGRTDTQYF; DNA: TGTGCCAGCAGCACGCGGCAGGGCAGAACAGATACGCAGTATTTT
V: TRBV5-1; size: -; length: 13; D: -; J: TRBJ2-2; CDR3: CASSSAHSGELFF; DNA: TGCGCCAGCAGCTCGGCCCACAGCGGGGAGCTGTTTTTT
V: TRBV6-5; size: -; length: 14; D: -; J: TRBJ2-7; CDR3: CASSPGGHTREQYF; DNA: TGTGCCAGCAGTCCCGGGGGGCACACCCGCGAGCAGTACTTC
V: TRBV27; size: -; length: 14; D: TRBD1; J: TRBJ1-2; CDR3: CASAPGQGFSGYTF; DNA: TGTGCCAGCGCCCCCGGACAGGGGTTTAGTGGCTACACCTTC
V: TRBV12-3/TRBV12-4; size: -; length: 13; D: -; J: TRBJ1-2; CDR3: CASSLAGTFGYTF; DNA: TGTGCCAGCAGTTTGGCAGGGACTTTTGGCTACACCTTC
V: TRBV3-1/TRBV3-2; size: -; length: 16; D: TRBD1; J: TRBJ2-1; CDR3: CASSPIGDRPYNEQFF; DNA: TGTGCCAGCAGCCCAATAGGGGACAGACCCTACAATGAGCAGTTCTTC
V: TRBV24-1; size: -; length: 17; D: -; J: TRBJ2-1; CDR3: CATSDRTPPSSYNEQFF; DNA: TGTGCCACCAGTGATCGGACACCTCCGAGCTCCTACAATGAGCAGTTCTTC
V: TRBV14; size: few; length: 17; D: -; J: TRBJ1-1; CDR3: CASSQDGLFGFNTEAFF; DNA: TGTGCCAGCAGCCAAGATGGGCTATTTGGTTTTAACACTGAAGCTTTCTTT
V: TRBV2; size: once; length: 12; D: -; J: TRBJ2-7; CDR3: CASSEANYEQYF; DNA: TGTGCCAGCAGCGAGGCCAACTACGAGCAGTACTTC
V: TRBV11-3; size: -; length: 11; D: -; J: TRBJ1-1; CDR3: CASSSPLEAFF; DNA: TGTGCCAGCAGCTCGCCACTAGAAGCTTTCTTT
V: TRBV7-2; size: -; length: 14; D: -; J: TRBJ1-3; CDR3: CASSLPGYGNTIYF; DNA: TGTGCCAGCAGCCTCCCAGGGTATGGAAACACCATATATTTT
V: TRBV7-8; size: few; length: 14; D: -; J: TRBJ1-2; CDR3: CASSTRQGNYGYTF; DNA: TGTGCCAGCAGCACCCGGCAGGGGAACTATGGCTACACCTTC
V: TRBV29-1; size: once; length: 15; D: TRBD1; J: TRBJ2-5; CDR3: CSVSPDPTGQETQYF; DNA: TGCAGCGTTTCCCCAGACCCGACAGGGCAAGAGACCCAGTACTTC
V: TRBV6-1; size: -; length: 16; D: TRBD1; J: TRBJ1-1; CDR3: CASSDPRDRGRAYAFF; DNA: TGTGCCAGCAGTGACCCCAGGGACAGGGGGCGCGCTTATGCTTTCTTT
V: TRBV2; size: -; length: 16; D: TRBD1; J: TRBJ1-4; CDR3: CASSRQGAGANEKLFF; DNA: TGTGCCAGCAGTCGACAGGGGGCTGGGGCTAATGAAAAACTGTTTTTT
V: TRBV18; size: -; length: 13; D: -; J: TRBJ1-1; CDR3: CASSPTKNTEAFF; DNA: TGTGCCAGCTCACCGACAAAGAACACTGAAGCTTTCTTT
V: TRBV12-3/TRBV12-4; size: once; length: 13; D: -; J: TRBJ1-1; CDR3: CASTKGGGTEAFF; DNA: TGTGCCAGCACCAAGGGGGGGGGCACTGAAGCTTTCTTT
V: TRBV3-1/TRBV3-2; size: few; length: 16; D: -; J: TRBJ1-6; CDR3: CASSQEAQGRNSPLHF; DNA: TGTGCCAGCAGCCAAGAGGCACAGGGACGAAATTCACCCCTCCACTTT
V: TRBV5-1; size: -; length: 16; D: -; J: TRBJ2-3; CDR3: CASSLTGSLSTDTQYF; DNA: TGCGCCAGCAGTTTGACGGGGTCGCTTAGCACAGATACGCAGTATTTT